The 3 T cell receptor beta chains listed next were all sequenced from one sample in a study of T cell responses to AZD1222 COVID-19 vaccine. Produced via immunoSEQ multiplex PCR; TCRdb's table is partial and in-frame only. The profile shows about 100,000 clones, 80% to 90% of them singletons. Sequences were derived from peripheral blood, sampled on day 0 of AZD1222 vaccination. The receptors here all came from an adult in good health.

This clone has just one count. The CDR3 spells CASSRQGVNSPLHF. As DNA, the CDR3 is TGTGCCAGCAGCAGACAGGGGGTTAATTCACCCCTCCACTTT. The V and J genes are TRBV5-4 and TRBJ1-6; 9 nucleotides align to TRBD1. V shed 4 bases and J 6 bases; nucleotides not matched to a gene: 2. CDR3 length: 14 residues. Per the germline V gene, CDR1 is SGHNT and CDR2 is YYREEE (reference sequence).

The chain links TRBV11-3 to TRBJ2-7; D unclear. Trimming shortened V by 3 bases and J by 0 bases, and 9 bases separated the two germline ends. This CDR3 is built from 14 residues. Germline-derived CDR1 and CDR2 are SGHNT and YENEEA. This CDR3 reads CASSLTPDSYEQYF. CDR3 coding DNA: TGTGCCAGCAGCTTGACCCCGGACTCCTACGAGCAGTACTTC.

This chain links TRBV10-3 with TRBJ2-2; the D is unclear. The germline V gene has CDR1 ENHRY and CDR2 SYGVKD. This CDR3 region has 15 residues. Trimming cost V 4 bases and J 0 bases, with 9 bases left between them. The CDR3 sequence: CAISAQLSNTGELFF. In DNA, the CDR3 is TGTGCCATCAGTGCGCAACTGTCGAACACCGGGGAGCTGTTTTTT.